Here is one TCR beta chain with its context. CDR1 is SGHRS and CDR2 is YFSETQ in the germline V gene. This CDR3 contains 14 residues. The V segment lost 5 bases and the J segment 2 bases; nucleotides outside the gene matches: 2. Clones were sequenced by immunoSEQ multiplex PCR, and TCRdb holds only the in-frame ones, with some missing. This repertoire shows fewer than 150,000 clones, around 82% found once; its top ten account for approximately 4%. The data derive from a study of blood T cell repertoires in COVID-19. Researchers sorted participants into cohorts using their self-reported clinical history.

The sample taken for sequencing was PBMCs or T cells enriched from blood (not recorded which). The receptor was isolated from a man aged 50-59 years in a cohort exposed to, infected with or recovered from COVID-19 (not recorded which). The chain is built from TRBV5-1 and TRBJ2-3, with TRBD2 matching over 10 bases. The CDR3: CASRLAGFTDTQYF. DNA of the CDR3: TGCGCCAGCAGACTAGCGGGGTTCACAGATACGCAGTATTTT.